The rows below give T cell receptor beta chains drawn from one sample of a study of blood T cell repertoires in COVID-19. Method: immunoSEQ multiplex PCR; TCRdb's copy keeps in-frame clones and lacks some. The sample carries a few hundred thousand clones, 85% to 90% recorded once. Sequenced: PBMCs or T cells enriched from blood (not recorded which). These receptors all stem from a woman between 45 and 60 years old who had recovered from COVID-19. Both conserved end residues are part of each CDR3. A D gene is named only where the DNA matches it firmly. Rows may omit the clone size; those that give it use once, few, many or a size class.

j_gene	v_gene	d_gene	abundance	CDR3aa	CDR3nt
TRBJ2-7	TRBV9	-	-	CASSGGPDAYEQYF	TGTGCCAGCAGCGGGGGCCCGGACGCCTACGAGCAGTACTTC
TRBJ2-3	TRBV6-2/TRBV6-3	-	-	CASSNFRGTDTQYF	TGTGCCAGCAGCAATTTCCGGGGGACAGATACGCAGTATTTT
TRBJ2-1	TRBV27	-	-	CASTTLGNKVGGNEQFF	TGTGCCAGCACCACCCTCGGGAATAAAGTCGGTGGCAATGAGCAGTTCTTC
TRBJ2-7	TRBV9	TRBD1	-	CASSLGQGGSEQYF	TGTGCCAGCAGCTTGGGACAGGGAGGTAGCGAGCAGTACTTC
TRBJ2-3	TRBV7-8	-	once	CASSPDRRGVTDTQYF	TGTGCCAGCAGCCCGGACAGGAGGGGAGTCACAGATACGCAGTATTTT
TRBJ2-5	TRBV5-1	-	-	CASTPGGTAQETQYF	TGCGCCAGCACGCCTGGGGGGACCGCTCAAGAGACCCAGTACTTC
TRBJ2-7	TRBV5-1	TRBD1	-	CASSTPGTGGDEQYF	TGCGCCAGCAGCACCCCGGGGACAGGGGGCGACGAGCAGTACTTC
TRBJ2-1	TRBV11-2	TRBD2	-	CASSTPGLAHNEQFF	TGTGCCAGCAGCACACCGGGACTAGCCCACAATGAGCAGTTCTTC
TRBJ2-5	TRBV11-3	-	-	CASSPGGLIQETQYF	TGTGCCAGCAGCCCCGGTGGACTCATCCAAGAGACCCAGTACTTC
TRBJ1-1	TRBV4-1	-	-	CASSQESGVATEAFF	TGCGCCAGCAGCCAAGAATCAGGGGTGGCAACTGAAGCTTTCTTT
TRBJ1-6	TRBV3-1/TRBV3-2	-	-	CASSQGQFRGSSYNSPLHF	TGTGCCAGCAGCCAAGGCCAATTCCGGGGAAGCTCCTATAATTCACCCCTCCACTTT
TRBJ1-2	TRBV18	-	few	CASSPLSGVYGYTF	TGTGCCAGCTCACCATTGAGCGGGGTCTACGGCTACACCTTC
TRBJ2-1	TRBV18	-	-	CASSPPFGTQHNEQFF	TGTGCCAGCTCACCACCGTTCGGGACACAACACAATGAGCAGTTCTTC
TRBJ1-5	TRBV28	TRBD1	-	CASSRDRAPNQPQHF	TGTGCCAGCAGCCGGGACAGGGCTCCCAATCAGCCCCAGCATTTT